This T cell receptor beta chain appears in the sequencing data of a study of shared clonotypes between healthy human individuals. Produced via immunoSEQ multiplex PCR; TCRdb's table is partial and in-frame only. The sample lists 850,000 to 1,100,000 clones, 70% to 80% occurring once. Study observations and caveats: Generally, estimated richness proved larger in naive subsets than it did in memory subsets. Clonotypes which were not shared had lower generation probabilities than clonotypes that all four donors shared.

After removal of 5 bases from V and 3 bases from J, the junction contained 10 bases not matched to a gene. In germline, CDR1 is SEHNR, CDR2 FQNEAQ (reference sequence). The CDR3 runs to 17 residues. A note on this clone: Antigen specificity is unknown.

The split of CD4+ cells yielded CD45RA+ naive and CD45RA-negative memory subsets. Sequencing was carried out using memory CD4+ T cells from PBMCs. Stated subset: CD45RA-negative fraction. The receptor was derived from a man aged 18 to 30 in good health. Some clones in this sample may be carry-over from other donors' samples. J is TRBJ2-7 and V is TRBV7-9; 13 positions agree with TRBD2. The CDR3 nucleotides read TGTGCCAGCAGCAGCGATATGGGACTAGCGGGAAGCTACGAGCAGTACTTC. It codes for CASSSDMGLAGSYEQYF.